This TCR beta chain was identified in a study of shared clonotypes between healthy human individuals. Germline V CDR1 and CDR2: SGHTA, FQGTGA. This CDR3 contains 14 residues. The J segment lost 1 base and the V segment lost 6 bases, leaving 6 bases of the junction unmatched. Repertoires were generated with immunoSEQ multiplex PCR, while TCRdb's copy carries only in-frame clones and drops some. The table records 850,000 to 1,200,000 clones, about 75% of them present only once. This clone was seen more than once but under ten times. Material: memory CD4+ T cells sorted from blood. As to subset: CD45RA-negative fraction. The receptor's source is a man aged 18 to 30 in good health. This chain connects TRBV7-3 to TRBJ2-7, with TRBD1 matching over 7 bases. DNA for the CDR3: TGTGCCAGCAGTCCCGGGACAGAGTCCTACGAGCAGTACTTC. It encodes CASSPGTESYEQYF.